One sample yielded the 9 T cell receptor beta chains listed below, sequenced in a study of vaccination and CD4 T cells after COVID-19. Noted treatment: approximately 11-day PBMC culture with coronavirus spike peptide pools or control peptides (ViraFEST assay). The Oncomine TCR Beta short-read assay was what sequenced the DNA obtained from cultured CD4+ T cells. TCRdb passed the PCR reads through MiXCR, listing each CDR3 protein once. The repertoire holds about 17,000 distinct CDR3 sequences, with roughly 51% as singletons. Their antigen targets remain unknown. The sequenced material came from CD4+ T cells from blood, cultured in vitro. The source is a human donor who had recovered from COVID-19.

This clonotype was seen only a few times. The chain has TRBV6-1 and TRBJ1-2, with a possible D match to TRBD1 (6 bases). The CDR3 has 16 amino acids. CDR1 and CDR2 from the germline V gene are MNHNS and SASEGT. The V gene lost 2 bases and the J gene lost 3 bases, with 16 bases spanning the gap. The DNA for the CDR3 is TGTGCCAGCAGTGAAATCTACGGCGGGGGGCACTATGGCTACACCTTC. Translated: CASSEIYGGGHYGYTF.

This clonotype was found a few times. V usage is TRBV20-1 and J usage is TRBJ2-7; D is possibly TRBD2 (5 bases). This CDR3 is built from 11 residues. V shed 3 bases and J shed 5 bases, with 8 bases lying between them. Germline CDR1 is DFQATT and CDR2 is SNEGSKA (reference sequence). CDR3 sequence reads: CSASGGNEQYF. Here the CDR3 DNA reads TGCAGTGCTAGCGGAGGAAACGAGCAGTACTTC.

CDR3 DNA: TGCAGCCAGACTCGGACGGTCATGAACACTGAAGCTTTCTTT. Translated, it gives CSQTRTVMNTEAFF. The V and J genes are TRBV29-1 and TRBJ1-1; D not resolved. The CDR3 is made up of 14 amino acids. V shed 8 bases and J shed 0 bases, with 16 bases lying between them. Germline-derived CDR1 and CDR2 are SQVTM and ANQGSEA.

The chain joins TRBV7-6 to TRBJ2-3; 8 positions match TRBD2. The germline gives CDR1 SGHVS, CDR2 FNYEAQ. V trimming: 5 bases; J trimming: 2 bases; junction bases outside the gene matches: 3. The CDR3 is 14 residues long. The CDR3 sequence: CASSGRGVTDTQYF. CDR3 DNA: TGTGCCAGCAGCGGGCGGGGGGTCACAGATACGCAGTATTTT.

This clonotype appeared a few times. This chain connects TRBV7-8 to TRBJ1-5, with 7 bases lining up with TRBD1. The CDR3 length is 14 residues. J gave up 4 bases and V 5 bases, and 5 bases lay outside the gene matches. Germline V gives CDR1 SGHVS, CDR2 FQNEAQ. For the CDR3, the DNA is TGTGCCAGCAGCCCGACAGGGCGGAATCAGCCCCAGCATTTT. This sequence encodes CASSPTGRNQPQHF.

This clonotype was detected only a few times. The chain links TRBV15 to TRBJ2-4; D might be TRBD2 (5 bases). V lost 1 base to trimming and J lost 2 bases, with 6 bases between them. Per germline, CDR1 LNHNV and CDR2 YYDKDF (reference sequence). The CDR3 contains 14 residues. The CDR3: CATSRAGTKNIQYF. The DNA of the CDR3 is TGTGCCACCAGCAGAGCCGGGACCAAAAACATTCAGTACTTC.

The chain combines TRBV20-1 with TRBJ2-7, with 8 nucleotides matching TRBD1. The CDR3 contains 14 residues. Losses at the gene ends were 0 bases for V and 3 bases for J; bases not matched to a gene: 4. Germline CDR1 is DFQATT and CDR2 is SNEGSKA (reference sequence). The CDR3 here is CSAREQGVGYEQYF. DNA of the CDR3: TGCAGTGCTAGAGAACAGGGGGTGGGCTACGAGCAGTACTTC.

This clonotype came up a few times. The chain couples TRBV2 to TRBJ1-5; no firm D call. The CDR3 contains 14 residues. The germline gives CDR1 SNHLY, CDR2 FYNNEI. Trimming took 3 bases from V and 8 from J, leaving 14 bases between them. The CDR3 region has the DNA TGTGCCAGCAGTGACTCCCTCAGACAAGAGCCCCAGCATTTT. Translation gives CASSDSLRQEPQHF.

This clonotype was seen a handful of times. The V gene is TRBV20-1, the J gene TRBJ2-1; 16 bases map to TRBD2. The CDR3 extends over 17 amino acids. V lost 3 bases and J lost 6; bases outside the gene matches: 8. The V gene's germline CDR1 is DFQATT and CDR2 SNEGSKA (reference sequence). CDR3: CSASTGLAGGNLNEQFF. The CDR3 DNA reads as TGCAGTGCTAGCACGGGACTAGCGGGGGGGAATCTCAATGAGCAGTTCTTC.